The present T cell receptor beta chain was sequenced within a study of shared clonotypes between healthy human individuals. The study, taken as a whole, reports: Clonotypes shared by all four sorted-subset donors had higher generation probabilities than non-shared clonotypes.

As for this clone: The target antigen is unknown.

CD45RO-negative, CCR7-positively selected cells formed the naive CD8 fraction, excluding terminally differentiated effector memory CD45RA+ cells. Method: immunoSEQ multiplex PCR; TCRdb's copy keeps in-frame clones and lacks some. The table lists over 750,000 clones, roughly 96% of them singletons. This sequence was found in a man aged 25 to 40 in good health. Sequenced input: naive CD8+ T cells sorted from blood.

DNA of the CDR3: TGTGCCAGCAGTGAAGCGTCTAGCGGAGGGGCCGGGCAGTTCTTC. Protein sequence: CASSEASSGGAGQFF. V is TRBV6-1 and J is TRBJ2-1; 7 bases match TRBD2. Germline CDR1 MNHNS, CDR2 SASEGT. The V gene end was trimmed by 0 bases and the J gene end by 12 bases; junction bases not matched to a gene: 11. This CDR3 contains 15 residues.